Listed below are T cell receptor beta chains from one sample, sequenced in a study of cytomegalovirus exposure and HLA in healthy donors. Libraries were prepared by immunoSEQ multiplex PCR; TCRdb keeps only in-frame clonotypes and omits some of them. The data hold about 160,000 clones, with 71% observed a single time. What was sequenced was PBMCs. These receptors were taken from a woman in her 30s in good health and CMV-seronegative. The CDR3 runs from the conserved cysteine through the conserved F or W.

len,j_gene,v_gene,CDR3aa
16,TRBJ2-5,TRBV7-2,CASSLVWTGGIETQYF
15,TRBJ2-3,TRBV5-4,CASSLGTPAGDTQYF
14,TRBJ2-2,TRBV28,CASSSVGGTGELFF
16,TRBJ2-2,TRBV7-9,CASSPPDRGVPGELFF
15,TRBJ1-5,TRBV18,CASSYQTGSNQPQHF
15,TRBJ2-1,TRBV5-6,CASSLLVSSYNEQFF
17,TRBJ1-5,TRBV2,CASSVAGATTSNQPQHF
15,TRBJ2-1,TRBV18,CASSPGTGVYNEQFF
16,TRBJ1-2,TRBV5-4,CASRRDRGGWNYGYTF
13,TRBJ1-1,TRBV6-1,CASRSQMNTEAFF
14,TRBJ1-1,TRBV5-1,CASSPGQGWTEAFF
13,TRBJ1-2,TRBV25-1,CASRPHGDYGYTF
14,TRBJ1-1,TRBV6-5,CASSYRQGSAEAFF
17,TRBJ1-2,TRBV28,CASSLFRGMGIDYGYTF
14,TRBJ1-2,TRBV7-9,CASSLEQGAYGYTF
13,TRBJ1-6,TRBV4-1,CASSGQGGSPLHF
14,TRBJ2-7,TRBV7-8,CASSFTEGTYEQYF
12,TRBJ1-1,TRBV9,CASGPVGTEAFF
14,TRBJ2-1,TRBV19,CASNRAGDGNEQFF
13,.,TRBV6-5,CASRQGQYYEQYF
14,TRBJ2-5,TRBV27,CASSSDRGWETQYF
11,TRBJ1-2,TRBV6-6,CASSEQGGYTF
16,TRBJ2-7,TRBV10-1,CASIQTSGRAPYEQYF
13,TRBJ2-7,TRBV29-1,CSVKSSGSYEQYF
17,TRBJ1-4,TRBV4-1,CASSQAVAGTAGEKLFF
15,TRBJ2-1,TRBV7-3,CASSFRPDWEHEQFF
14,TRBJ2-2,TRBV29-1,CSVAWDSNTGELFF
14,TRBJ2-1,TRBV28,CASSLAGGNNEQFF
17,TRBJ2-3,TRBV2,CASSEGGLAGITDTQYF
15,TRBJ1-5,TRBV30,CAWSVGWGGNQPQHF
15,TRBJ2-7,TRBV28,CASISSGEGSYEQYF
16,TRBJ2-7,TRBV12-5,CASGGGLAKSSYEQYF
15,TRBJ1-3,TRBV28,CASSLYASSGNTIYF
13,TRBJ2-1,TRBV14,CASSQELISEQFF
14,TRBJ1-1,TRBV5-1,CASSSDSMNTEAFF
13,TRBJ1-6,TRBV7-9,CASSYPGGTPLHF
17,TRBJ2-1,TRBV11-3,CASSDDSRERAGVEQFF
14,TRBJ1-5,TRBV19,CASSMVGGNQPQHF
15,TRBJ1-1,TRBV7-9,CASSLAWTGRTEAFF
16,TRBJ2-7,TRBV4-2,CASSQGGGGILSEQYF